This TCR beta chain was profiled in a study of blood T cell repertoires in COVID-19. Background on the study: The United States, Italy and Spain supplied acute and convalescent COVID-19 samples. From T cells, B-cell-depleted T cells, or PBMCs came the material, which was cDNA or gDNA.

During active infection, Seattle patients enrolled and were then monitored through disease. Methods used by the authors: Amplifying reference gene primers gave estimates of nucleated cell counts. Using immunoSEQ multiplex PCR, the repertoire was profiled, and TCRdb retains in-frame clones only, with some absent. That table gives V, J and clone size, and the DNA gave D and trimming. Of under 550,000 clones in the sample, approximately 90% are singletons; the top ten hold 0.7% to 1%. CDR1 SGHTS and CDR2 YDEGEE come from the germline V gene. Trimming removed 4 bases from V and 1 base from J, with 8 bases in between. The CDR3 is made up of 14 amino acids.

The sample consisted of peripheral blood. V gene TRBV5-8 combines with J gene TRBJ2-2; D is possibly TRBD1 (5 bases). The clonotype was recovered from a man aged 18 to 30 with COVID-19, enrolled during active disease. This CDR3 is CASSRDRNTGELFF. In nucleotides, the CDR3 is TGTGCCAGCAGCCGTGACAGGAACACCGGGGAGCTGTTTTTT. The full variable domain, in which reference TRBV5-8 and TRBJ2-2 provide the parts outside the CDR3, is EAGVTQSPTHLIKTRGQQATLRCSPISGHTSVYWYQQALGLGLQFLLWYDEGEERNRGNFPPRFSGRQFPNYSSELNVNALELEDSALYLCASSRDRNTGELFFGEGSRLTVL.